This TCR beta chain came from a study of blood T cell repertoires in COVID-19. For the study at large: Sample material is recorded as cDNA or gDNA derived from T cells, B-cell-depleted T cells, or PBMCs.

Germline CDR1 SGHTA, CDR2 FQGNSA. This CDR3 contains 19 residues. Trimming cost V 1 base and J 6 bases; bases outside gene matches: 16. Authors' methods: Amplifying reference gene primers gave estimates of nucleated cell counts. Assay: immunoSEQ multiplex PCR; the TCRdb copy retains only in-frame clones and omits some. That table is the source of V, J and clone size, and D and trimming were worked out from the DNA. This repertoire shows 110,000 or so clones, around four fifths found once; its top ten account for around 8%. This sequence joins TRBV7-2 and TRBJ1-5; 9 nucleotides line up with TRBD1. Material: peripheral blood. The source is a middle-aged woman with acute or convalescent COVID-19. The CDR3 coding sequence is TGTGCCAGCAGCTTAGTTCGGTGGACAGGAAAGACAGGGGGTCAGCCCCAGCATTTT. It codes for CASSLVRWTGKTGGQPQHF.